This entry concerns a single T cell receptor (beta chain). Its antigen is as yet unknown. It was RNA transcripts that yielded the amplified TCR beta CDR3 regions. Carried out on the TCR CDR3, a first-round RT-PCR used the HTBI primer set. TCRdb redid the calling of the multiplex PCR reads with MiXCR, one entry per CDR3 protein. Here the sample spans a few hundred thousand distinct CDR3 sequences, around 20% being singletons. The data were obtained in a study of T cells in Graves' hyperthyroidism and ophthalmopathy. There are 13 residues in the CDR3. The germline CDR1 and CDR2 sequences are MDHEN and SYDVKM. V lost 9 bases to trimming and J lost 0 bases, with 10 bases between them. Notes on the study in general: A model of 13 V-J features distinguished ophthalmopathy from stable hyperthyroidism. Prediction of ophthalmopathy progression came a median roughly 7.1 months pre-onset.

Sample: blood. The sequence came from a man between 45 and 60 years old with Graves' ophthalmopathy. The V gene is TRBV28, the J gene TRBJ2-3; no reliable D call. The CDR3 bases are TGTGCCAGTACCCAAGTTAGCACAGATACGCAGTATTTT. Its protein is CASTQVSTDTQYF.